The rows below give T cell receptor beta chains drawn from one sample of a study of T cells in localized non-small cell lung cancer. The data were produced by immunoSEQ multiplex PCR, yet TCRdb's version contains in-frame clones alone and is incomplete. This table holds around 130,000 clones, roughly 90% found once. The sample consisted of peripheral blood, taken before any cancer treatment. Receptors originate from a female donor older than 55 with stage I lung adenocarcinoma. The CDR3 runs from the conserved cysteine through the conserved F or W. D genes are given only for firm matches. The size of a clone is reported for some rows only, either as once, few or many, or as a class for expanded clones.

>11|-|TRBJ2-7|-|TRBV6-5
TGTGCCAGCAGCCCACGGCACGAGCAGTACTTC
CASSPRHEQYF
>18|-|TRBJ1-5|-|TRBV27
TGTGCCAGCAGTTTAGACGGACTCGGAGGGGCGGGCAATCAGCCCCAGCATTTT
CASSLDGLGGAGNQPQHF
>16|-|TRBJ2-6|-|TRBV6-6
TGTGCCAGCAGCCGGGACTCAAAGGGGGGGGCCAACGTCCTGACTTTC
CASSRDSKGGANVLTF
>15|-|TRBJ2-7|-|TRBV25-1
TGTGCCAGCAGTGAATCCAGGTGGCTAGCTGCCGAGCAGTACTTC
CASSESRWLAAEQYF
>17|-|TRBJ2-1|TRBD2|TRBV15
TGTGCCACCAGCAGAGAAACTAGCGGGAGGGCGTACAATGAGCAGTTCTTC
CATSRETSGRAYNEQFF
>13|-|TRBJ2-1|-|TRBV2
TGTGCCAGCTCCTCCTTCCAGACCCATGAGCAGTTCTTC
CASSSFQTHEQFF
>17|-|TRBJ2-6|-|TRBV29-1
TGCAGCGTTGTTCTGACAGTTATAAGCTCTGGGGCCAACGTCCTGACTTTC
CSVVLTVISSGANVLTF
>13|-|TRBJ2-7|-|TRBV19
TGTGCCAGTAGGATTACTAGCTCCTACGAGCAGTACTTC
CASRITSSYEQYF
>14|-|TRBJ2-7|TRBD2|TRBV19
TGTGCCAGTAGTAGGACTAGCGGGAGTTACGAGCAGTACTTC
CASSRTSGSYEQYF
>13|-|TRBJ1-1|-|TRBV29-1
TGCAGCGTTGAGGGCAGGGGCGGGACTGAAGCTTTCTTT
CSVEGRGGTEAFF
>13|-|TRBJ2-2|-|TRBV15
TGTGCCACCAGCAGAGATCGGGTCGGGGAGCTGTTTTTT
CATSRDRVGELFF
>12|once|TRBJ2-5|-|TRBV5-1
TGCGCCAGCAGCTTGGAGTATGAGACCCAGTACTTC
CASSLEYETQYF
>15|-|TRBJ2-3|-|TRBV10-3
TGTGCCATCAGTGAGTCAAGGACTAGCACAGATACGCAGTATTTT
CAISESRTSTDTQYF